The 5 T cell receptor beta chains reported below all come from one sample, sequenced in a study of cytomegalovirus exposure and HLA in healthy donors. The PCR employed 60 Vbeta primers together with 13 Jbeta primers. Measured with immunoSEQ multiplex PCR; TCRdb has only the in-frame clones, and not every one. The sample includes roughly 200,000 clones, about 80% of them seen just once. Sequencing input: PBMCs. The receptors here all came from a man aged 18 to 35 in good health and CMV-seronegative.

The CDR3, as DNA: TGTGCCAGCTCACCCGCGACCGGAGGGGTGAACACTGAAGCTTTCTTT. Protein: CASSPATGGVNTEAFF. The chain is built from TRBV18 and TRBJ1-1; tentative D call: TRBD1 (5 bases). This CDR3 spans 16 amino acids. Germline loops: CDR1 KGHSH, CDR2 LQKENI. Trimming removed 3 bases from V and 0 bases from J, with 14 bases in between.

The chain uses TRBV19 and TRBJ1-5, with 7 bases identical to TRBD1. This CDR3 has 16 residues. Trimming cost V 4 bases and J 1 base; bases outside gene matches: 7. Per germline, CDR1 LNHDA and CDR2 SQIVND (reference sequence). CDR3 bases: TGTGCCAGTAGTAATCAACAGGGGATGAGCAATCAGCCCCAGCATTTT. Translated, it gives CASSNQQGMSNQPQHF.

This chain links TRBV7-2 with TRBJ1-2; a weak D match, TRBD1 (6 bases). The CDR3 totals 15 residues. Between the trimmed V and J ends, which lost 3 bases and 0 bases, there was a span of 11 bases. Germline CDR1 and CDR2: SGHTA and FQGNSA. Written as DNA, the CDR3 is TGTGCCAGCAGCTTCCGGACAGTAGCTAACTATGGCTACACCTTC. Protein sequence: CASSFRTVANYGYTF.

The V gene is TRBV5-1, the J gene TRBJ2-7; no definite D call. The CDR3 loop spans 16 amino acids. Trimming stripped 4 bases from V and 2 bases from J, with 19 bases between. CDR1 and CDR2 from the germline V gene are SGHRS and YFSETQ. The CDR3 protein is CASSPWYSSYPYEQYF. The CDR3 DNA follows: TGCGCCAGCAGCCCCTGGTATAGCTCTTATCCCTACGAGCAGTACTTC.

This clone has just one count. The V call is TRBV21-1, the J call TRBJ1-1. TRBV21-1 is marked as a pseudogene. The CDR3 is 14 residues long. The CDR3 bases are TGTGCCAGCAGCACCCGCTGGGGGGGCTGTGAAGCTTTCTTT. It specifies CASSTRWGGCEAFF.